This T cell receptor beta chain derives from a study of blood T cell repertoires in COVID-19. Overall study: Sites across the United States, Italy and Spain contributed samples from acute and convalescent COVID-19.

Using immunoSEQ multiplex PCR, the repertoire was profiled, and TCRdb retains in-frame clones only, with some absent. The repertoire has 150,000 to 200,000 clones, roughly 89% of them found once; the top ten carry about 2.1%. This CDR3 has 16 amino acids. CDR1 is KGHDR and CDR2 is SFDVKD in the germline V gene. V dropped 1 base and J dropped 2; count of bases not matched to a gene: 4. The chain couples TRBV24-1 to TRBJ2-3; 8 nucleotides agree with TRBD2. This TCR was sampled from a middle-aged woman with acute COVID-19. Input material: PBMCs or T cells enriched from blood (not recorded which). CDR3 region: CATSDLASGSTDTQYF. Written as DNA, the CDR3 is TGTGCCACCAGTGATTTAGCTAGCGGGTCCACAGATACGCAGTATTTT.